The clone carrying this T cell receptor beta chain turned up a few times. Its target is unknown. The CDR3 is 14 amino acids. J gave up 4 bases and V 6 bases, and 3 bases lay outside the gene matches. Per germline, CDR1 SGHTA and CDR2 FQGNSA. The Oncomine TCR Beta short-read assay was applied to DNA of cultured CD4+ T cells. Via MiXCR, TCRdb re-called the PCR reads, giving one row per CDR3 protein. Of 14,000 to 15,000 distinct CDR3 sequences listed, approximately 26% are singletons. The data are from a study of vaccination and CD4 T cells after COVID-19. The treatment here: roughly nine-day PBMC culture with coronavirus spike peptide pools or control peptides (ViraFEST assay).

This sequence joins TRBV7-2 and TRBJ1-1; 12 positions match TRBD1. The receptor's source is a human donor with COVID-19. Sequencing was performed on cultured CD4+ T cells from blood. CDR3 sequence (DNA): TGTGCCAGCAGGGGACAGGGGGCAGGCACTGAAGCTTTCTTT. This sequence encodes CASRGQGAGTEAFF.